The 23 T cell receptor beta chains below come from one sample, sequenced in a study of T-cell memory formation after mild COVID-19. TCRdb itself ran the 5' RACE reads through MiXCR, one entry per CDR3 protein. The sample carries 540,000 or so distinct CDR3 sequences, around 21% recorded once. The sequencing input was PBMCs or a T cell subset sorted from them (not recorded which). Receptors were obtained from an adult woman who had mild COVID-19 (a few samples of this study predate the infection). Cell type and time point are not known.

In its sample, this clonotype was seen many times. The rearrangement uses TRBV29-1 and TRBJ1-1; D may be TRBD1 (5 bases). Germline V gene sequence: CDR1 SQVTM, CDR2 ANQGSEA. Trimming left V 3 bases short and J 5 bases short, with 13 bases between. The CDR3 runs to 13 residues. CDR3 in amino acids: CSVEGPRGTEAFF. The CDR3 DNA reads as TGCAGCGTTGAGGGACCCCGAGGAACTGAAGCTTTCTTT.

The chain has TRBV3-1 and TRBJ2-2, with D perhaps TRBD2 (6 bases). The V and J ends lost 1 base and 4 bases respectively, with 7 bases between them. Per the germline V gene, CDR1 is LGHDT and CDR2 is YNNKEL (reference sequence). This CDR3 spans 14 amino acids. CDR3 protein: CASSQGGGTGELFF. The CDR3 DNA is TGTGCCAGCAGCCAAGGGGGAGGCACCGGGGAGCTGTTTTTT. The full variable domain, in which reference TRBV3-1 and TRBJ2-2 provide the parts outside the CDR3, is DTAVSQTPKYLVTQMGNDKSIKCEQNLGHDTMYWYKQDSKKFLKIMFSYNNKELIINETVPNRFSPKSPDKAHLNLHINSLELGDSAVYFCASSQGGGTGELFFGEGSRLTVL.

CDR3 region: CSVQVNYGYTF. CDR3 nucleotide sequence: TGCAGCGTTCAAGTTAACTATGGCTACACCTTC. The chain joins TRBV29-1 to TRBJ1-2; D is unclear. Germline lookup yields CDR1 SQVTM and CDR2 ANQGSEA. Deletions cut 5 bases from V and 1 base from J, with 5 bases between. This CDR3 contains 11 residues.

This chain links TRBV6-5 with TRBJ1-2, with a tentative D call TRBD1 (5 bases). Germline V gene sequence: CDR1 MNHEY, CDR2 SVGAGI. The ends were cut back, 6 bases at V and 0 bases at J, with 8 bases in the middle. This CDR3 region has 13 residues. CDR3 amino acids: CASRRQTNYGYTF. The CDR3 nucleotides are TGTGCCAGCAGACGACAGACTAACTATGGCTACACCTTC.

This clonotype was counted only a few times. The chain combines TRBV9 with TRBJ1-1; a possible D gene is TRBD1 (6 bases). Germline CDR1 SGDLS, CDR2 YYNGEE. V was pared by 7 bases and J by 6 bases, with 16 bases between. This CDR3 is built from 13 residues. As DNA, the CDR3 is TGTGCCAGCGGGCGGGGGGCATTGGCTGAAGCTTTCTTT. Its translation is CASGRGALAEAFF.

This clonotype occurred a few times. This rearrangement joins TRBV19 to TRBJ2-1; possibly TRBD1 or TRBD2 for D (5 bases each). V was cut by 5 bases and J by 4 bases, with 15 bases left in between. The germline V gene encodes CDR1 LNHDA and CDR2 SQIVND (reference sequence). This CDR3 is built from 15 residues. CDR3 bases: TGTGCCAGTAGTGTCAGTACCGAGGGGTACAATGAGCAGTTCTTC. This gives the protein CASSVSTEGYNEQFF.

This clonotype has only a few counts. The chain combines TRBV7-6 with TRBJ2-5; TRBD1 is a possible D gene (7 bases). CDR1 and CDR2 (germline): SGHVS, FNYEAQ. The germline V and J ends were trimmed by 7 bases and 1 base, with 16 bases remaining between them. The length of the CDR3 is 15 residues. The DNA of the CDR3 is TGTGCCAGCATCCCGACCAGGGGGGTCCAAGAGACCCAGTACTTC. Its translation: CASIPTRGVQETQYF.

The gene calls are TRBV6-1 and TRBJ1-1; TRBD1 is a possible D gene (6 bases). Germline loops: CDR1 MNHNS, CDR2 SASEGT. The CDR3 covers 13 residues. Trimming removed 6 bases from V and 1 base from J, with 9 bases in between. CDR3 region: CASRGQKNTEAFF. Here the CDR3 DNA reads TGTGCCAGCAGGGGACAAAAGAACACTGAAGCTTTCTTT.

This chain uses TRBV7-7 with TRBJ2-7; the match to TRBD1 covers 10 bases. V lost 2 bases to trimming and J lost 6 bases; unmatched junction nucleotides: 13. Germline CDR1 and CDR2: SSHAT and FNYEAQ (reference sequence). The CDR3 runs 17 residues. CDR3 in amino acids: CASSLTPPGQGTPEQYF. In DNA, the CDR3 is TGTGCCAGCAGCTTAACTCCCCCGGGACAGGGGACACCCGAGCAGTACTTC. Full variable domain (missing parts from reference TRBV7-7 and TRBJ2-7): GAGVSQSPRYKVTKRGQDVTLRCDPISSHATLYWYQQALGQGPEFLTYFNYEAQPDKSGLPSDRFSAERPEGSISTLTIQRTEQRDSAMYRCASSLTPPGQGTPEQYFGPGTRLTVT.

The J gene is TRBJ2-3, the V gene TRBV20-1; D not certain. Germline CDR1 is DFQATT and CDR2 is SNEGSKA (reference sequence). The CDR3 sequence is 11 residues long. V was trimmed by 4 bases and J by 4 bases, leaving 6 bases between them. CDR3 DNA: TGCAGTGCTACAGGACCAGATACGCAGTATTTT. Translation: CSATGPDTQYF.

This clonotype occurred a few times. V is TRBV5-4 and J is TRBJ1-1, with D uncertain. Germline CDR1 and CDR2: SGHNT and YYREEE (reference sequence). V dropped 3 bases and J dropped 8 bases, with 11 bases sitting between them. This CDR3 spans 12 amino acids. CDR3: CASSSWNREAFF. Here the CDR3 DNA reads TGTGCCAGCAGCTCCTGGAACAGAGAAGCTTTCTTT. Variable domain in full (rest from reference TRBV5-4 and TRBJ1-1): ETGVTQSPTHLIKTRGQQVTLRCSSQSGHNTVSWYQQALGQGPQFIFQYYREEENGRGNFPPRFSGLQFPNYSSELNVNALELDDSALYLCASSSWNREAFFGQGTRLTVV.

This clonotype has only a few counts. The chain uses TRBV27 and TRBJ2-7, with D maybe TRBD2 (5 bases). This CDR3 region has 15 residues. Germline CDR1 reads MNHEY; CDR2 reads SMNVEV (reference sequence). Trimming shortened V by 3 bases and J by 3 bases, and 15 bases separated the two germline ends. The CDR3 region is CASSLPTEALYEQYF. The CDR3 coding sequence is TGTGCCAGCAGTTTGCCGACGGAGGCGCTCTACGAGCAGTACTTC.

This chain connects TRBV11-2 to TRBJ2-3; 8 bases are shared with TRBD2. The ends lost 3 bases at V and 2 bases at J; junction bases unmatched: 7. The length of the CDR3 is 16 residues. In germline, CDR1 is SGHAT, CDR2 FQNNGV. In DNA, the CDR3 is TGTGCCAGCAGCTTTCTCCGGGGGGGACACACAGATACGCAGTATTTT. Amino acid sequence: CASSFLRGGHTDTQYF.

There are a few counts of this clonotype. The CDR3 coding sequence is TGTGCCAGCAGCTTCAGGGCCCTCGTCTCTGGGGCCAACGTCCTGACTTTC. It codes for CASSFRALVSGANVLTF. The rearrangement links TRBV7-6 to TRBJ2-6, with TRBD1 as a possible D gene (5 bases). This CDR3 has 17 amino acids. V was trimmed by 3 bases and J by 0 bases, leaving 12 bases between them. The germline V gene has CDR1 SGHVS and CDR2 FNYEAQ.

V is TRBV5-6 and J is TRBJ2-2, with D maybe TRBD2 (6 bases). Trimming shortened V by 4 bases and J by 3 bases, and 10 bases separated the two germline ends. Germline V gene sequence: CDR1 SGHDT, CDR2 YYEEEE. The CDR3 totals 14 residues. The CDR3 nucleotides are TGTGCCAGCAGCCCGGGACTTTACACCGGGGAGCTGTTTTTT. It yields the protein CASSPGLYTGELFF.

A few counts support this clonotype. The CDR3 here is CASSPQSWEGQDPLDEQYF. CDR3 DNA sequence: TGCGCCAGCAGTCCTCAGAGCTGGGAGGGACAAGATCCCCTCGACGAGCAGTACTTC. This chain joins TRBV5-1 and TRBJ2-7; weak D call: TRBD2 (7 bases). Germline loops: CDR1 SGHRS, CDR2 YFSETQ. The CDR3 is made up of 19 amino acids. V was trimmed by 5 bases and J by 5 bases, leaving 32 bases between them.

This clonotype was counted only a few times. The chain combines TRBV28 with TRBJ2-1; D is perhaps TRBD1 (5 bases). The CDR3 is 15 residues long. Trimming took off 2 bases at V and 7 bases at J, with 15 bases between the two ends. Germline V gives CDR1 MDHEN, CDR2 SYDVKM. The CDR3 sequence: CASSLGHSIGNEQFF. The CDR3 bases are TGTGCCAGCAGTTTAGGACATTCGATAGGGAATGAGCAGTTCTTC.

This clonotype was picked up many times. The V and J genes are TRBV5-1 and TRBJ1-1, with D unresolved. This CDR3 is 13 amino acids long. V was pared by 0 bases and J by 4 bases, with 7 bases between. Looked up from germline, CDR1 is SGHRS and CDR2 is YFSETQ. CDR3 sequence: CASSLEGRTEAFF. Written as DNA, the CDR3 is TGCGCCAGCAGCTTGGAAGGCCGCACTGAAGCTTTCTTT.

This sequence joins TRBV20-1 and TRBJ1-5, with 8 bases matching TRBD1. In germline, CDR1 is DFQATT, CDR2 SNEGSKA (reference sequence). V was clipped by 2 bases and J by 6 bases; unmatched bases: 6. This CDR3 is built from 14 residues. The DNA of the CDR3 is TGCAGTGCTAGACGGACAGGGTCAAGTCAGCCCCAGCATTTT. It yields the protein CSARRTGSSQPQHF.

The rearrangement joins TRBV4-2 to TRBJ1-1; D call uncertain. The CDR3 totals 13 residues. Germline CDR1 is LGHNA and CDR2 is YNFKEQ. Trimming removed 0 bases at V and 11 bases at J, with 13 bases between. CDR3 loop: CASSQDVDRRAFF. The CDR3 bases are TGTGCCAGCAGCCAAGACGTGGATAGACGGGCTTTCTTT.

CDR3 protein: CASSALPTGRDGYTF. The CDR3 DNA is TGCGCCAGCAGCGCACTTCCGACAGGGAGGGATGGCTACACCTTC. This chain joins TRBV5-1 and TRBJ1-2; TRBD1 matches at 7 bases. In germline, CDR1 is SGHRS, CDR2 YFSETQ. This CDR3 is 15 amino acids long. The J segment lost 6 bases and the V segment lost 4 bases, leaving 12 bases of the junction unmatched.

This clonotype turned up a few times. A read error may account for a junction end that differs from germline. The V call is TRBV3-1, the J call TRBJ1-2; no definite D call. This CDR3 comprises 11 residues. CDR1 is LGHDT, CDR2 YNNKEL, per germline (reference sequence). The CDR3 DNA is TGTGCCAGCAGCCAAGTCGAACGACTAAACTTC. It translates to CASSQVERLNF. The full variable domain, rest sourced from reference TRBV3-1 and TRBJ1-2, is DTAVSQTPKYLVTQMGNDKSIKCEQNLGHDTMYWYKQDSKKFLKIMFSYNNKELIINETVPNRFSPKSPDKAHLNLHINSLELGDSAVYFCASSQVERLNFGSGTRLTVV.

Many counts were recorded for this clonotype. CDR3 in amino acids: CASSLDGEINSPLHF. The DNA for the CDR3 is TGTGCCAGCAGCTTAGATGGGGAGATCAATTCACCCCTCCACTTT. The V gene is TRBV7-2, the J gene TRBJ1-6; D is uncertain. The CDR3 has 15 residues. Per germline, CDR1 SGHTA and CDR2 FQGNSA. V lost 1 base and J lost 7, with 11 bases in between.